One sample yielded the 27 T cell receptor beta chains listed below, sequenced in a study of T cells after yellow fever vaccination. MiXCR, run by TCRdb on the 5' RACE reads, gives a single entry per CDR3 protein. The sample consists of 200,000 to 300,000 distinct CDR3 sequences, about an eighth of them appearing once. The source material was CD4+ T cells sorted from PBMCs, sampled 45 days after the yellow fever booster vaccination. Receptor source: a man aged 25 to 40 who received the YFV17D yellow fever vaccine.

This clonotype came up a few times. The rearrangement joins TRBV20-1 to TRBJ2-5; the D gene is possibly TRBD1 (5 bases). Trimming cost V 6 bases and J 4 bases, with 9 bases left between them. The CDR3 extends over 11 amino acids. Germline CDR1 reads DFQATT; CDR2 reads SNEGSKA (reference sequence). CDR3 bases: TGCAGTGCCGTTCAGGGAGAGACCCAGTACTTC. As protein: CSAVQGETQYF.

The V call is TRBV28, the J call TRBJ1-2; 10 bases fit TRBD1. With V trimmed by 8 bases and J by 5 bases, 8 bases remained unmatched. This CDR3 is built from 14 residues. Germline lookup yields CDR1 MDHEN and CDR2 SYDVKM. For the CDR3, the DNA is TGTGCCAGCGAGGGACAGGGGAGGGTTTATGGCTACACCTTC. It specifies CASEGQGRVYGYTF.

This clonotype has more than one count but fewer than ten. The chain combines TRBV6-5 with TRBJ2-3; TRBD2 matches at 8 bases. The germline V gene has CDR1 MNHEY and CDR2 SVGAGI. The CDR3 totals 16 residues. Germline trimming cut 2 bases from V and 7 bases from J; bases unmatched to any gene: 11. CDR3 in DNA: TGTGCCAGCAGTTACGGGTCGAGCGGGAGTCTAAATACGCAGTATTTT. This codes for CASSYGSSGSLNTQYF.

This clonotype was detected a few times. The chain combines TRBV5-6 with TRBJ2-7, with TRBD2 matching 8 bases. Looked up from germline, CDR1 is SGHDT and CDR2 is YYEEEE. The CDR3 length is 17 residues. The junction had 16 bases not matched to a gene; V was cut back by 3 bases and J by 5 bases. The chain's CDR3 is CASSWSGTRPSLDEQYF. The CDR3 DNA reads TGTGCCAGCAGCTGGTCCGGGACTAGACCCTCCTTGGACGAGCAGTACTTC.

The chain's CDR3 is CASSLSSGGWGEQFF. Here the CDR3 DNA reads TGTGCCAGCAGCTTATCTAGCGGGGGCTGGGGGGAGCAGTTCTTC. The chain has TRBV7-9 and TRBJ2-1; TRBD2 agrees at 10 bases. The CDR3 loop spans 15 amino acids. J gave up 10 bases and V 2 bases, and 8 bases lay outside the gene matches. Germline V gene data show CDR1 as SEHNR and CDR2 as FQNEAQ (reference sequence).

The J gene is TRBJ2-5, the V gene TRBV7-9; no reliable D call. The germline V and J ends were trimmed by 7 bases and 4 bases, with 16 bases remaining between them. CDR3 length: 14 amino acids. Germline V gene sequence: CDR1 SEHNR, CDR2 FQNEAQ (reference sequence). CDR3 amino acids: CASTLGSLGETQYF. The CDR3 DNA reads as TGTGCCAGCACCCTGGGTAGTCTCGGAGAGACCCAGTACTTC.

This clonotype has a count of ten or more. The J gene is TRBJ2-4, the V gene TRBV7-9, with D tentatively TRBD1 or TRBD2 (5 bases each). The CDR3 totals 11 residues. Trimming pared 5 bases from V and 15 bases from J, leaving 14 bases between. Germline values: CDR1 SEHNR, CDR2 FQNEAQ (reference sequence). The CDR3 DNA sequence: TGTGCCAGCAGCGCCCGGGACGTAGTGTACTTC. Translated: CASSARDVVYF.

This clonotype was seen a few times. This chain links TRBV25-1 with TRBJ2-2; D possibly uses TRBD1 or TRBD2 (7 bases each). CDR1 is MGHDK and CDR2 is SYGVNS in the germline V gene. Trimming took off 6 bases at V and 4 bases at J, with 15 bases between the two ends. The CDR3 contains 15 residues. CDR3 amino acids: CASRPDREGTGELFF. The CDR3 DNA follows: TGTGCCAGCAGGCCCGACAGGGAGGGCACCGGGGAGCTGTTTTTT.

This sequence joins TRBV4-3 and TRBJ2-1, with 7 bases that match TRBD1. Trimming at V came to 2 bases and at J to 4 bases, leaving 2 bases not matched to a gene. Germline-derived CDR1 and CDR2 are LGHNA and YSLEER. CDR3 size: 14 residues. The CDR3 protein is CASSQNRGYNEQFF. CDR3 nucleotides: TGCGCCAGCAGCCAAAACAGGGGATACAATGAGCAGTTCTTC.

The V gene is TRBV12-5, the J gene TRBJ2-1, with 12 bases fitting TRBD2. With 2 bases clipped from V and 4 bases from J, the junction kept 6 bases outside the gene matches. The CDR3 is 17 residues long. Germline lookup yields CDR1 LGHNT and CDR2 FRNRAP. The CDR3 sequence: CASGLFRTSGKYNEQFF. CDR3 DNA: TGTGCTAGTGGTTTGTTCCGGACTAGCGGGAAATACAATGAGCAGTTCTTC.

This clonotype was seen a few times. V usage is TRBV9 and J usage is TRBJ1-4, with D hard to call. The V gene lost 9 bases and the J gene lost 3 bases, with 15 bases spanning the gap. Germline CDR1 reads SGDLS; CDR2 reads YYNGEE. The CDR3 totals 14 residues. The CDR3, as DNA: TGTGCCATTTATGGAGAGGAGTCTAATGAAAAACTGTTTTTT. Residues: CAIYGEESNEKLFF.

The gene calls are TRBV5-1 and TRBJ2-1, with a weak D call TRBD2 (6 bases). The CDR3 spans 16 residues. V shed 4 bases and J shed 5 bases, with 19 bases lying between them. Per germline, CDR1 SGHRS and CDR2 YFSETQ. The CDR3 bases are TGCGCCAGCAGCCACAAGACTAGTTCAGGCGACAATGAGCAGTTCTTC. Protein: CASSHKTSSGDNEQFF.

This clonotype appeared a few times. The V and J genes are TRBV7-2 and TRBJ2-5, with D unresolved. Looked up from germline, CDR1 is SGHTA and CDR2 is FQGNSA. V was cut by 1 base and J by 2 bases, with 8 bases left in between. The CDR3 length is 14 residues. In DNA, the CDR3 is TGTGCCAGCAGCTTAGAGTTGGCGCAAGAGACCCAGTACTTC. Its protein product is CASSLELAQETQYF. The full variable domain, completed using reference TRBV7-2 and TRBJ2-5, is GAGVSQSPSNKVTEKGKDVELRCDPISGHTALYWYRQSLGQGLEFLIYFQGNSAPDKSGLPSDRFSAERTGGSVSTLTIQRTQQEDSAVYLCASSLELAQETQYFGPGTRLLVL.

This clonotype was detected a few times. DNA for the CDR3: TGTGCCAGCAGCCCAGGAATGACCATCTACGAGCAGTACTTC. It specifies CASSPGMTIYEQYF. The rearrangement uses TRBV11-2 and TRBJ2-7; D unclear. V was shortened by 5 bases and J by 3 bases, with 14 bases between the two germline ends. CDR3 size: 14 residues. The germline V gene encodes CDR1 SGHAT and CDR2 FQNNGV.

The CDR3 loop is CASRHRDGQSIATQYF. CDR3 coding DNA: TGTGCCAGCAGACATAGGGACGGACAGTCTATCGCGACCCAGTACTTC. The V call is TRBV12-3 or TRBV12-4, the J call TRBJ2-5; possibly TRBD1 for D (6 bases). The CDR3 totals 16 residues. The germline V and J ends were trimmed by 6 bases and 7 bases, with 24 bases remaining between them.

The sample holds a few counts of this clonotype. The chain carries TRBV10-2 and TRBJ2-5, with D unclear. Germline-derived CDR1 and CDR2 are WSHSY and SAAADI. This CDR3 spans 13 amino acids. V lost 10 bases, J lost 3 bases, and 15 bases lay in between. CDR3 in amino acids: CATSQAREETQYF. CDR3 coding DNA: TGCGCCACCTCGCAAGCCCGAGAAGAGACCCAGTACTTC.

This clonotype has more than one count but fewer than ten. J is TRBJ1-1 and V is TRBV2, with D possibly being TRBD1 (5 bases). V lost 6 bases to trimming and J lost 1 base, with 9 bases between them. Germline-derived CDR1 and CDR2 are SNHLY and FYNNEI. This CDR3 is built from 13 residues. As DNA, the CDR3 is TGTGCCAGCAGAACTGACAGGAACACTGAAGCTTTCTTT. Protein: CASRTDRNTEAFF. Complete variable domain (other parts from reference TRBV2 and TRBJ1-1): EPEVTQTPSHQVTQMGQEVILRCVPISNHLYFYWYRQILGQKVEFLVSFYNNEISEKSEIFDDQFSVERPDGSNFTLKIRSTKLEDSAMYFCASRTDRNTEAFFGQGTRLTVV.

This clonotype was picked up many times. This chain joins TRBV5-1 and TRBJ2-3; 14 nucleotides align to TRBD2. The CDR3 totals 16 residues. Germline V gene sequence: CDR1 SGHRS, CDR2 YFSETQ. V lost 4 bases, J lost 3 bases, and 4 bases stayed unmatched. CDR3 protein: CASSGTSGSRTDTQYF. Here the CDR3 DNA reads TGCGCCAGCAGCGGGACTAGCGGGAGTAGGACAGATACGCAGTATTTT.

Only a few counts were recorded for this clonotype. V gene TRBV3-1 combines with J gene TRBJ2-5; D is ambiguous. This CDR3 spans 12 amino acids. The V gene's germline CDR1 is LGHDT and CDR2 YNNKEL (reference sequence). Between the trimmed V and J ends, which lost 2 bases and 5 bases, there was a span of 6 bases. The CDR3 nucleotides read TGTGCCAGCAGCCAAACGTTGGAGACCCAGTACTTC. Encoded protein: CASSQTLETQYF.

On this clonotype itself: A much bigger clone sits one base away, suggesting this may be a read error. The chain links TRBV4-3 to TRBJ2-1, with TRBD2 identical over 9 bases. The CDR3 totals 13 residues. Germline lookup yields CDR1 LGHNA and CDR2 YSLEER. Trimming at V came to 11 bases and at J to 9 bases, leaving 11 bases not matched to a gene. The CDR3 nucleotides read TGCGCCGGCGGGGCGGGAGGGTTTGGTGAGCAGTTCTTC. It translates to CAGGAGGFGEQFF.

This clonotype has a handful of counts. The rearrangement links TRBV7-2 to TRBJ2-3; D is perhaps TRBD2 (5 bases). The CDR3 is 17 residues long. Germline CDR1 is SGHTA and CDR2 is FQGNSA. V dropped 1 base and J dropped 1 base, with 15 bases sitting between them. CDR3: CASSLVGRGRGTDTQYF. The CDR3, as DNA: TGTGCCAGCAGCTTAGTGGGCCGAGGGAGAGGCACAGATACGCAGTATTTT. The variable domain in full, with the rest retrieved from reference TRBV7-2 and TRBJ2-3, is GAGVSQSPSNKVTEKGKDVELRCDPISGHTALYWYRQSLGQGLEFLIYFQGNSAPDKSGLPSDRFSAERTGGSVSTLTIQRTQQEDSAVYLCASSLVGRGRGTDTQYFGPGTRLTVL.

This chain uses TRBV7-9 with TRBJ2-2; 7 nucleotides line up with TRBD1. Germline CDR1 is SEHNR and CDR2 is FQNEAQ (reference sequence). V lost 6 bases to trimming and J lost 1 base; unmatched junction nucleotides: 5. The CDR3 spans 15 residues. The CDR3 DNA follows: TGTGCCAGCAGGCGCCGGGACAGGAACACCGGGGAGCTGTTTTTT. It yields the protein CASRRRDRNTGELFF.

The chain employs TRBV7-8 and TRBJ2-1, with TRBD2 matching 10 bases. J gave up 7 bases and V 0 bases, and 9 bases lay outside the gene matches. CDR3 size: 17 residues. CDR1 is SGHVS, CDR2 FQNEAQ, per germline. The CDR3 DNA is TGTGCCAGCAGCTTAGCGCGTACGAGCGGGAGGGATAATGAGCAGTTCTTC. Translating gives CASSLARTSGRDNEQFF.

The chain combines TRBV10-3 with TRBJ2-1; 9 bases map to TRBD2. The CDR3 extends over 15 amino acids. Germline assignment: CDR1 ENHRY and CDR2 SYGVKD. The V segment lost 6 bases and the J segment 2 bases; nucleotides outside the gene matches: 5. This CDR3 reads CAIRPGLAPYNEQFF. The CDR3 DNA reads TGTGCCATCAGACCGGGACTAGCCCCCTACAATGAGCAGTTCTTC.

This clonotype was counted only a few times. The V gene is TRBV11-2, the J gene TRBJ2-3, with 15 bases that match TRBD2. The germline V gene has CDR1 SGHAT and CDR2 FQNNGV. The CDR3 extends over 18 amino acids. With 4 bases clipped from V and 4 bases from J, the junction kept 9 bases outside the gene matches. CDR3 sequence: CASSWGLAGGSQADTQYF. CDR3 DNA sequence: TGTGCCAGCAGCTGGGGACTAGCGGGAGGATCACAGGCAGATACGCAGTATTTT.

This clonotype was recorded a few times. The gene calls are TRBV20-1 and TRBJ1-5, with D maybe TRBD1 (5 bases). The CDR3 spans 14 residues. Trimming left V 1 base short and J 2 bases short, with 9 bases between. CDR1 DFQATT and CDR2 SNEGSKA come from the germline V gene (reference sequence). The CDR3 spells CSARGGGGNQPQHF. CDR3 coding DNA: TGCAGTGCTAGAGGCGGGGGGGGCAATCAGCCCCAGCATTTT.

This chain links TRBV20-1 with TRBJ2-7; D perhaps matches TRBD2 (5 bases). The CDR3 runs 14 residues. The V gene lost 4 bases and the J gene lost 2 bases, with 15 bases spanning the gap. Germline V gene lookup returns CDR1 DFQATT and CDR2 SNEGSKA (reference sequence). This chain's CDR3 is CSAISGRGTYEQYF. The CDR3, as DNA: TGCAGTGCTATTAGTGGGAGAGGCACCTACGAGCAGTACTTC.